This TCR beta chain is from a study of blood T cell repertoires in COVID-19. Measured with immunoSEQ multiplex PCR; TCRdb has only the in-frame clones, and not every one. The sample includes a few hundred thousand clones, about 90% of them seen just once. The CDR3 loop spans 15 amino acids. What was sequenced was peripheral blood. V gene TRBV21-1 combines with J gene TRBJ1-1; the D call of TRBD1 is as the table states it, not checked on the DNA. TRBV21-1 counts as a pseudogene. This sequence was found in a woman between 18 and 29 years old who had recovered from COVID-19. The CDR3 sequence is CASSKAVTVNTEAFF. The CDR3 nucleotides are TGTGCCAGCAGCAAAGCCGTGACAGTGAACACTGAAGCTTTCTTT.